What follows is one TCR beta chain and its context. Method: immunoSEQ multiplex PCR; TCRdb's copy keeps in-frame clones and lacks some. The data contain 540,000 or so clones, about 84% of them singletons. The CDR3 has 16 residues. The germline CDR1 and CDR2 sequences are GTSNPN and SVGIG (reference sequence). V dropped 0 bases and J dropped 3; count of bases not matched to a gene: 4. This sample is part of a study of shared T cell receptors in the human thymus. This sample was shared with a second study, whose subject was human thymus T cells. That work states: Healthy Finnish infants undergoing corrective surgery for congenital heart defects were used as donors. Resected material from corrective heart surgery provided the thymus tissue analysed. In thymic and blood repertoires alike, V and J usage looked biased. Related research described strongly overlapping thymic repertoires in unrelated people.

Material: thymocytes. The rearrangement links TRBV30 to TRBJ1-4; 10 bases match TRBD1. The receptor was derived from a boy under two years old with a congenital heart defect. The DNA for the CDR3 is TGTGCCTGGAGTGTACACGGACAGGGGGCTAATGAAAAACTGTTTTTT. Protein: CAWSVHGQGANEKLFF.